Listed below are T cell receptor beta chains from one sample, sequenced in a study of blood T cell repertoires in COVID-19. Only in-frame clones appear in the TCRdb table, and some are missing; sequencing was by immunoSEQ multiplex PCR. Seen here are about 280,000 clones, 83% observed once, and the top ten hold over 9%. The sequenced material came from peripheral blood. Source of these receptors: a woman between 50 and 59 years old who had recovered from COVID-19. The conserved cysteine and the conserved F or W are not part of the CDR3 here.

v_gene,CDR3aa
TRBV18,ASSPPWQGDEQY
TRBV19,ASRTGTGQPQH
TRBV10-3,AIRQGADTEAF
TRBV4-2,ASSQALAGRHTQY
TRBV7-2,ASSLTNYNEQF
TRBV28,ASRTGTLYNEQF
TRBV27,ASIPRQITPYYEQY
TRBV5-1,ASAQEGSYNSPLH
TRBV30,ACGAGNQPQH
TRBV28,ASYQADRNYGYT
TRBV19,ASTGPGELF
TRBV4-2,ASSPGQGARSQY
TRBV7-2,ASSFGQMANEQY
TRBV5-1,ASSSPGLTTDTQY
TRBV7-2,ASSFVTVLSYEQY
TRBV6-5,ASSYPDSYEQY
TRBV10-3,AISESFRNEQF
TRBV9,ASSVRNKNTGELF
TRBV28,ASTTPANYGYT
TRBV4-2,ASSQGQGGGANVLT
TRBV19,ASKPRGPNSPLH
TRBV28,ASSPSAGQGNSPLH
TRBV4-3,ASSQETSGNYNEQF
TRBV18,ASSPRTGMVNSPLH
TRBV18,ASSPLLAGATYEQY
TRBV7-3,ASSLGLNTDTQY